Listed below are T cell receptor beta chains from one sample, sequenced in a study of blood T cell repertoires in COVID-19. The protocol was immunoSEQ multiplex PCR, while the TCRdb copy is restricted to in-frame clones and leaves out a portion. The sample holds 70,000 or so clones; around 90% are singletons and the top ten take 6% to 8%. The specimen was peripheral blood. The receptor source for this set is a woman aged 80 or over with active COVID-19. CDR3s include the opening cysteine and the closing phenylalanine or tryptophan. D genes are given only for firm matches. Clone size appears in some rows only: once, few, many, or a class for an expanded clone.

DNA: TGTGCCAGCAGCCAAGTTGGGGCAGGGGCTGAAAAACTGTTTTTT
CDR3: CASSQVGAGAEKLFF
V: TRBV4-2
J: TRBJ1-4
D: -
size: -

DNA: TGCGCCAGCAGCGACGGACAGGGGATAAGGACCGGGGAGCTGTTTTTT
CDR3: CASSDGQGIRTGELFF
V: TRBV5-1
J: TRBJ2-2
D: TRBD1
size: -

DNA: TGTGCCAGCAACACGAGGAGGGAGGGGGGTTACAATGAGCAGTTCTTC
CDR3: CASNTRREGGYNEQFF
V: TRBV9
J: TRBJ2-1
D: -
size: -

DNA: TGTGCCAGCTCACCAGGGCCAGCGGGGTCCTACGAGCAGTACTTC
CDR3: CASSPGPAGSYEQYF
V: TRBV18
J: TRBJ2-7
D: TRBD2
size: -

DNA: TGTGCCAGCAGCTCCCGATTCGCAGGGTCTGCCTACGAGCAGTACTTC
CDR3: CASSSRFAGSAYEQYF
V: TRBV7-9
J: TRBJ2-7
D: -
size: -

DNA: TGTGCCAGCACCCTAACAGGGTATCGTGGGGAAAAACTGTTTTTT
CDR3: CASTLTGYRGEKLFF
V: TRBV7-9
J: TRBJ1-4
D: -
size: -

DNA: TGCGCCAGCAGCCTGTCGAATCTAAGGACAGGGGAGACCCAGTACTTC
CDR3: CASSLSNLRTGETQYF
V: TRBV4-1
J: TRBJ2-5
D: TRBD1
size: -

DNA: TGTGCCAGCAGCCCCCCCACAGGGCTTAACACTGAAGCTTTCTTT
CDR3: CASSPPTGLNTEAFF
V: TRBV7-9
J: TRBJ1-1
D: -
size: -

DNA: TGTGCCAGCGCGCGGCGGGCGGGAGAGTTCTTCGAGCAGTACTTC
CDR3: CASARRAGEFFEQYF
V: TRBV7-2
J: TRBJ2-7
D: TRBD2
size: -

DNA: TGCAGTGCCGGACAGAGCTACGAGCAGTACTTC
CDR3: CSAGQSYEQYF
V: TRBV20-1
J: TRBJ2-7
D: -
size: -

DNA: TGTGCCAGCAGTGCGGACAGGGTCGGGGCCAACGTCCTGACTTTC
CDR3: CASSADRVGANVLTF
V: TRBV6-2/TRBV6-3
J: TRBJ2-6
D: TRBD1
size: -

DNA: TGTGCCAGCAGCCTAAGTTATCGGGAGTCAAGTGAGCAGTTCTTC
CDR3: CASSLSYRESSEQFF
V: TRBV7-2
J: TRBJ2-1
D: -
size: -

DNA: TGTGCCAGCAGCCAAGATCTACGGAGAGCTAACTATGGCTACACCTTC
CDR3: CASSQDLRRANYGYTF
V: TRBV4-2
J: TRBJ1-2
D: -
size: -

DNA: TGTGCCAGCAGCCGACTGGACATACTAGCCAAAAACATTCAGTACTTC
CDR3: CASSRLDILAKNIQYF
V: TRBV7-9
J: TRBJ2-4
D: -
size: -

DNA: TGTGCCATCAAGGGACTATCATCGGGGAATGAGCAGTTCTTC
CDR3: CAIKGLSSGNEQFF
V: TRBV10-3
J: TRBJ2-1
D: TRBD2
size: -

DNA: TGTGCCAGCAGGGGAGGCGGGGGGGCCTACAATGAGCAGTTCTTC
CDR3: CASRGGGGAYNEQFF
V: TRBV5-4
J: TRBJ2-1
D: TRBD2
size: -

DNA: TGTGCCAGCAGTCATGTCCGACTAGCGCCGAATGAGCAGTTCTTC
CDR3: CASSHVRLAPNEQFF
V: TRBV28
J: TRBJ2-1
D: TRBD2
size: -

DNA: TGTGCCAGGACGAGGGTCGGGAGAAGCACAGATACGCAGTATTTT
CDR3: CARTRVGRSTDTQYF
V: TRBV27
J: TRBJ2-3
D: -
size: once

DNA: TGTGCCAGCAGCTTGGGGACACCTAATGAGCAGTTCTTC
CDR3: CASSLGTPNEQFF
V: TRBV5-6
J: TRBJ2-1
D: -
size: -

DNA: TGTGCCAGCAGACTAGACCCCTACGAGCAGTACTTC
CDR3: CASRLDPYEQYF
V: TRBV28
J: TRBJ2-7
D: -
size: -

DNA: TGTGCCACCAGCAGAGATCGCTACTACGAGCAGTACTTC
CDR3: CATSRDRYYEQYF
V: TRBV15
J: TRBJ2-7
D: -
size: -

DNA: TGTGCCAGCAGCCCGATTCCCGGGACAGGGTCCTATGGCTACACCTTC
CDR3: CASSPIPGTGSYGYTF
V: TRBV7-8
J: TRBJ1-2
D: TRBD1
size: -

DNA: TGTGCCAGCAGTGTGACGACGGACTTGAATGAAAAACTGTTTTTT
CDR3: CASSVTTDLNEKLFF
V: TRBV25-1
J: TRBJ1-4
D: -
size: -

DNA: TGTGCCTGCGTAAGGGGGGGACTAGCGGGAGTAAATGAGCAGTTCTTC
CDR3: CACVRGGLAGVNEQFF
V: TRBV30
J: TRBJ2-1
D: TRBD2
size: -

DNA: TGTGCCAGCGTACTAGCGGGAGTAGAGCAGTTCTTC
CDR3: CASVLAGVEQFF
V: TRBV2
J: TRBJ2-1
D: TRBD2
size: -

DNA: TGTGCCAGCAGTTACTCCGGGACAGGGAACTACGAGCAGTACTTC
CDR3: CASSYSGTGNYEQYF
V: TRBV6-5
J: TRBJ2-7
D: TRBD1
size: -

DNA: TGTGCCAGCAGTTCGCGGACTAGCGCCATGTACGGTGAGCAGTTCTTC
CDR3: CASSSRTSAMYGEQFF
V: TRBV6-5
J: TRBJ2-1
D: TRBD2
size: -

DNA: TGCAGCGTTGAATCTAGCGGGAGTGGTGGGGCGACAGATACGCAGTATTTT
CDR3: CSVESSGSGGATDTQYF
V: TRBV29-1
J: TRBJ2-3
D: TRBD2
size: -

DNA: TGTGCCAGTAGTATAGGAGGCCAGGGTAGGGCCACAGATACGCAGTATTTT
CDR3: CASSIGGQGRATDTQYF
V: TRBV19
J: TRBJ2-3
D: -
size: -

DNA: TGCGCCAGCAGCTTGTCAGGGTTCGGCTCACCCCTCCACTTT
CDR3: CASSLSGFGSPLHF
V: TRBV5-1
J: TRBJ1-6
D: -
size: -

DNA: TGTGCCAGCAGTTACGACAGGGGGCGCGACTATGGCTACACCTTC
CDR3: CASSYDRGRDYGYTF
V: TRBV6-6
J: TRBJ1-2
D: TRBD1
size: -

DNA: TGTGCCAGCAGTTTTATCCGGATCCAGGGGCAAGAGACCCAGTACTTC
CDR3: CASSFIRIQGQETQYF
V: TRBV28
J: TRBJ2-5
D: -
size: -

DNA: TGCAGTGCTAGTCCTTCCGGGACTCTACTCACAGATACGCAGTATTTT
CDR3: CSASPSGTLLTDTQYF
V: TRBV20-1
J: TRBJ2-3
D: -
size: few

DNA: TGTGCCAGCAGTCTCCAGGGGAACACTGAAGCTTTCTTT
CDR3: CASSLQGNTEAFF
V: TRBV11-3
J: TRBJ1-1
D: -
size: -

DNA: TGTGCCACCAGCCGGAATGGACTAGCGTCCGAGCAGTACTTC
CDR3: CATSRNGLASEQYF
V: TRBV15
J: TRBJ2-7
D: TRBD2
size: -

DNA: TGTGCCAGCAGTTCTAGCGGGACGGATGCCTACGAGCAGTACTTC
CDR3: CASSSSGTDAYEQYF
V: TRBV28
J: TRBJ2-7
D: TRBD2
size: -

DNA: TGTGCCAGCAGCAGACAGTTAGCAGAGACCCAGTACTTC
CDR3: CASSRQLAETQYF
V: TRBV7-8
J: TRBJ2-5
D: -
size: -

DNA: TGTGCCAGCAGCTTAGATCTAGCGGGAGAGACCCAGTACTTC
CDR3: CASSLDLAGETQYF
V: TRBV11-2
J: TRBJ2-5
D: TRBD2
size: -

DNA: TGTGCCAGCAGTGAACAGTTTGCGGGAGGGACAGATACGCAGTATTTT
CDR3: CASSEQFAGGTDTQYF
V: TRBV2
J: TRBJ2-3
D: TRBD2
size: -

DNA: TGTGCCAGCAGCTTGAACAGGGGGGTTTATACTGAAGCTTTCTTT
CDR3: CASSLNRGVYTEAFF
V: TRBV5-6
J: TRBJ1-1
D: TRBD1
size: -

DNA: TGTGCCAGCAGTTTCGGGGAAGACCAGCCCCAGCATTTT
CDR3: CASSFGEDQPQHF
V: TRBV12-3/TRBV12-4
J: TRBJ1-5
D: -
size: -

DNA: TGTGCCAGCAGCTTAGCCCACTCCCCCTACAATGAGCAGTTCTTC
CDR3: CASSLAHSPYNEQFF
V: TRBV7-2
J: TRBJ2-1
D: -
size: -

DNA: TGTGCCACCAGCAGGACTGGGCAGGGGGCGCCGGGGAATCAGCCCCAGCATTTT
CDR3: CATSRTGQGAPGNQPQHF
V: TRBV15
J: TRBJ1-5
D: TRBD1
size: -

DNA: TGTGCCAGCAGTTTGACCAGGTTGAACACTGAAGCTTTCTTT
CDR3: CASSLTRLNTEAFF
V: TRBV28
J: TRBJ1-1
D: -
size: -

DNA: TGTGCCAGCAGTGAAGCGTACTCGCGCCAAGCGGACACCATATATTTT
CDR3: CASSEAYSRQADTIYF
V: TRBV6-1
J: TRBJ1-3
D: -
size: -